The 2 T cell receptor beta chains below come from one sample, sequenced in a study of regulatory T cells. Study-wide findings and caveats: In CD3G-deficient patients, conventional CD4+ T cells were enriched for hydrophobic CDR3 residues at positions 6 and 7.

Amplification used 52 TRBV primers and 13 TRBJ primers. Here immunoSEQ multiplex PCR was the method, and the copy in TCRdb shows in-frame clones only, minus some. The sample includes roughly 32,000 clones, roughly 90% of them seen just once. For these receptors, no antigen is known. Sequencing was done on a sample of conventional CD4+ T cells sorted from blood. These receptors all stem from a person between 18 and 35 years old with CD3G deficiency.

This chain links TRBV28 with TRBJ2-1; 9 nucleotides agree with TRBD2. With 6 bases clipped from V and 1 base from J, the junction kept 10 bases outside the gene matches. Germline V CDR1 and CDR2: MDHEN, SYDVKM. The CDR3 is 17 amino acids. For the CDR3, the DNA is TGTGCCAGCAGCCCAATCCTGACTAGCGGTTCCTACAATGAGCAGTTCTTC. Protein sequence: CASSPILTSGSYNEQFF.

This clone was counted only a few times. This chain uses TRBV6-1 with TRBJ1-4; D unresolved. Germline V lookup: CDR1 MNHNS, CDR2 SASEGT. This CDR3 region has 14 residues. V lost 3 bases to trimming and J lost 7 bases, with 12 bases between them. The CDR3 DNA reads TGTGCCAGCAGTGATTGGGGAGTGAGTGAAAAACTGTTTTTT. Amino acids: CASSDWGVSEKLFF.